The subject of this entry is one TCR beta chain. The antigen is undetermined. This sample is drawn from a study of T cell repertoires in cytomegalovirus infection. Study in general: CMV infection plus the matching HLA type was flagged by public TCR beta signatures. Broader study findings: Carriers of CMV and the relevant HLA type were discriminated by public TCR beta frequency. CMV-specific TCR beta clonotypes restricted by HLA-C were the ones dominating the ex vivo response.

TCRdb reprocessed the reads with MiXCR, giving one entry per CDR3 protein. The sample contains under 800,000 distinct CDR3 sequences, less than 25% of which appear only once. The CDR3 spans 13 residues. V was clipped by 3 bases and J by 5 bases, with 11 bases between them. Germline values: CDR1 SEHNR, CDR2 FQNEAQ (reference sequence). The sample taken for sequencing was CD8+ T cells from PBMCs. This rearrangement joins TRBV7-9 to TRBJ2-7, with TRBD2 as a possible D gene (5 bases). The origin of this receptor is a human donor in good health (CMV status not recorded). Some clones in this sample may be carry-over from other donors' samples. The CDR3 sequence is CASSFIGVDEQYF. The CDR3 DNA follows: TGTGCCAGCAGCTTTATCGGGGTCGACGAGCAGTACTTC.